Given below is one TCR beta chain in context. Its antigen is undetermined. Terminally differentiated effector memory CD45RA+ cells were left out of the naive CD8 fraction, which was CD45RO-negative and positively selected for CCR7. There were no recent acute infections or vaccinations among the donors, who were healthy HIV-negative adults. The repertoire was sequenced with immunoSEQ multiplex PCR; TCRdb's copy has only in-frame clones and lacks some. The table records millions of clones, roughly 94% of them present only once. The sample belongs to a study of shared clonotypes between healthy human individuals. Study conclusions and caveats: In a few donors, about 5% of naive CD4 clonotypes appeared in common.

V was pared by 4 bases and J by 5 bases, with 9 bases of the junction left unmatched. CDR1 and CDR2 from the germline V gene are MGHRA and YSYEKL. The length of the CDR3 is 16 residues. The J gene is TRBJ2-1, the V gene TRBV4-1, with 9 positions matching TRBD2. This clonotype was sampled from a man aged 18 to 30 in good health. Material: naive CD8+ T cells sorted from blood. CDR3 nucleotide sequence: TGCGCCAGCAGCCCTGCGGGGGGGCCTAGCCACAATGAGCAGTTCTTC. It encodes CASSPAGGPSHNEQFF.